This T cell receptor (beta chain) was sequenced in a study of vaccination and CD4 T cells after COVID-19. Germline V gene lookup returns CDR1 MGHRA and CDR2 YSYEKL. V lost 0 bases to trimming and J lost 10 bases, with 13 bases between them. The CDR3 spans 13 residues. Details on this clonotype: Antigen unknown.

Study conclusions and caveats: A median of approximately 90% of reactive clones, in convalescent patients, became evident only post-vaccination. A nonsignificant median increase from about 20 to 38 SARS-CoV-2-reactive clonotypes was observed.

The treatment: roughly 11-day PBMC culture with coronavirus spike peptide pools or control peptides (ViraFEST assay). The Oncomine TCR Beta short-read assay was what sequenced the DNA obtained from cultured CD4+ T cells. TCRdb reprocessed the PCR reads with MiXCR, giving one entry per CDR3 protein. The repertoire consists of about 23,000 distinct CDR3 sequences, with 58% occurring once and the leading ten covering around 2.7%. The rearrangement uses TRBV4-1 and TRBJ2-7; D unresolved. The receptor comes from a human donor who had recovered from COVID-19. Sequencing was done on a sample of CD4+ T cells from blood, cultured in vitro. DNA for the CDR3: TGCGCCAGCAGCCAAGAGATAGACCGACGACAGTACTTC. Translation: CASSQEIDRRQYF.